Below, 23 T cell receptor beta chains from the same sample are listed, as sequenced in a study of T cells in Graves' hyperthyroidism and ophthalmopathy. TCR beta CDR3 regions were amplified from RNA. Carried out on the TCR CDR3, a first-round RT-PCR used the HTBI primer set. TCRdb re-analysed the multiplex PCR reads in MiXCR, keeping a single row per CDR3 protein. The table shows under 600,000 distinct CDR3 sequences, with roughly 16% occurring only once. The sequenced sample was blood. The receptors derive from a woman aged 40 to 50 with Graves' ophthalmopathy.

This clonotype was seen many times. The CDR3 region has the DNA TGTGCCAGCAGCCATGTTGGACAGGGCGAACAAAAACTGTTTTTT. Translation: CASSHVGQGEQKLFF. The J gene is TRBJ1-4, the V gene TRBV3-1, with 8 bases that match TRBD1. Germline V gene lookup returns CDR1 LGHDT and CDR2 YNNKEL (reference sequence). After removal of 3 bases from V and 9 bases from J, the junction contained 9 bases not matched to a gene. This CDR3 is 15 amino acids long.

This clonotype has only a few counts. CDR3 amino acids: CASRDLTMNTEAFF. The CDR3, as DNA: TGTGCCAGCAGAGATCTGACCATGAACACTGAAGCTTTCTTT. The J gene is TRBJ1-1, the V gene TRBV6-1, with D uncertain. The CDR3 is 14 amino acids. The V end lost 6 bases, the J end lost 0 bases, and 11 bases lay between the germline ends. Germline V gene data show CDR1 as MNHNS and CDR2 as SASEGT.

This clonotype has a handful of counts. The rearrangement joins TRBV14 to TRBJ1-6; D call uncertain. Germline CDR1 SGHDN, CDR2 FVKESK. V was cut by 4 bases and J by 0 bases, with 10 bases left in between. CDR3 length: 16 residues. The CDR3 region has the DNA TGTGCCAGCAGCCCCCTAGGGAGCTCCTATAATTCACCCCTCCACTTT. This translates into CASSPLGSSYNSPLHF. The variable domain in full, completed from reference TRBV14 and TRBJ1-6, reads EAGVTQFPSHSVIEKGQTVTLRCDPISGHDNLYWYRRVMGKEIKFLLHFVKESKQDESGMPNNRFLAERTGGTYSTLKVQPAELEDSGVYFCASSPLGSSYNSPLHFGNGTRLTVT.

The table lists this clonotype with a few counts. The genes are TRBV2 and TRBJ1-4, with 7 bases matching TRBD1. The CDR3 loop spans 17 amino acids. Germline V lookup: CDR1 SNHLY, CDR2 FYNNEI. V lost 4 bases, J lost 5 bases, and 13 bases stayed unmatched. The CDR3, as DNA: TGTGCCAGCAGTGTTATTGGGGACAGAAACAACAATGAAAAACTGTTTTTT. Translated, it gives CASSVIGDRNNNEKLFF.

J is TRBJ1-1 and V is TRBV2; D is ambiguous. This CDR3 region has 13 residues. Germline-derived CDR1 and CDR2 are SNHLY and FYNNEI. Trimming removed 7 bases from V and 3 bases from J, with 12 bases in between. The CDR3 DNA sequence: TGTGCCAGCACTCCGTACCTGGACACTGAAGCTTTCTTT. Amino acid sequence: CASTPYLDTEAFF.

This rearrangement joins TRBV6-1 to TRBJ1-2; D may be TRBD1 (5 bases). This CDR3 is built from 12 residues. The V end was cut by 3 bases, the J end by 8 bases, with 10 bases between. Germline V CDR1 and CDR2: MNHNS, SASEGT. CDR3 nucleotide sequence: TGTGCCAGCAGTGACGTGGGGGAAGGCTACACCTTC. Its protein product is CASSDVGEGYTF.

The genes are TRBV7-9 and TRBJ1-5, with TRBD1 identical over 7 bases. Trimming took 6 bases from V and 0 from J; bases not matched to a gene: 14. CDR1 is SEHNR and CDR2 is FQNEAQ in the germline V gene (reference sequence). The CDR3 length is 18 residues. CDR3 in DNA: TGTGCCAGCAGAAGAAACAGGGGACTGCTCTATAGCAATCAGCCCCAGCATTTT. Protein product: CASRRNRGLLYSNQPQHF.

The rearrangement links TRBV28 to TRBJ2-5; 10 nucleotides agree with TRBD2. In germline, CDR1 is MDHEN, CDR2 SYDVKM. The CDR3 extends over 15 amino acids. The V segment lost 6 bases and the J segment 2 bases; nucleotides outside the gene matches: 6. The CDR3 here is CASRRGLAPQETQYF. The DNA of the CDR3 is TGTGCCAGCAGGCGGGGACTAGCGCCTCAAGAGACCCAGTACTTC.

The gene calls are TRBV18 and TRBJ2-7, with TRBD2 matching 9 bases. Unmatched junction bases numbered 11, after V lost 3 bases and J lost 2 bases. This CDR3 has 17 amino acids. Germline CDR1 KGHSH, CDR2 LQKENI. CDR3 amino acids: CASSPSGLASFTYEQYF. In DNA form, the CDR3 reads TGTGCCAGCTCACCTTCGGGACTAGCTTCTTTTACCTACGAGCAGTACTTC.

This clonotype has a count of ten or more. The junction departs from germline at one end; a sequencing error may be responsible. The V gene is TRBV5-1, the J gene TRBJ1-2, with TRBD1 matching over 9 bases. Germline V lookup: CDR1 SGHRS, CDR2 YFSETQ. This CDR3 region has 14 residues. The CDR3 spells CASSLGQGNYGYTF. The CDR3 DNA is TGTGCCAGCAGTTTAGGACAGGGGAACTATGGCTACACCTTC.

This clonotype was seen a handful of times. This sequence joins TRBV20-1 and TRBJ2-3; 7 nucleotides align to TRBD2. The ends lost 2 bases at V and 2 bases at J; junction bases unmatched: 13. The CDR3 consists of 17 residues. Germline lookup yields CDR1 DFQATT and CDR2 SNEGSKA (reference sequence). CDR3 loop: CSARMVKAGFFTDTQYF. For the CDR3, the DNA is TGCAGTGCTAGAATGGTAAAAGCGGGATTCTTCACAGATACGCAGTATTTT.

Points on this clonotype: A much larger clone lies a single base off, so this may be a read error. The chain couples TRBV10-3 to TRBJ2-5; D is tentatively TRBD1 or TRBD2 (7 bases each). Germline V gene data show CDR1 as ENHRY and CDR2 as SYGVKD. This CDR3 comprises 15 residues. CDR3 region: CAISSRGGDQETRYF. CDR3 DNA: TGTGCCATCAGTTCCAGGGGGGGGGATCAAGAGACCCGGTACTTC.

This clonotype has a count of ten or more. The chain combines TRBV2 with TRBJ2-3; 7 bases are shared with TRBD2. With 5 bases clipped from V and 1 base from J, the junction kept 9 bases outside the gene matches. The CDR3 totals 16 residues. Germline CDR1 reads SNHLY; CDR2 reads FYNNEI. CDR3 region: CASSRWGGGGTDTQYF. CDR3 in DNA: TGTGCCAGCAGTCGCTGGGGGGGGGGAGGCACAGATACGCAGTATTTT.

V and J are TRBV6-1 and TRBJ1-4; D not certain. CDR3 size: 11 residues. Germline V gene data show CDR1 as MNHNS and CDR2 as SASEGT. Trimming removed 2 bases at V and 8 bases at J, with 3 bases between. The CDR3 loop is CASSENEKLFF. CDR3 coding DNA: TGTGCCAGCAGTGAAAACGAAAAACTGTTTTTT.

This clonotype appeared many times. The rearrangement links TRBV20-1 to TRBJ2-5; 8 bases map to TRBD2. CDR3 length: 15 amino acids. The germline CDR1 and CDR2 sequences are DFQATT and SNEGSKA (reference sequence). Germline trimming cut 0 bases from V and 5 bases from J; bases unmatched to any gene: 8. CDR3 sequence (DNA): TGCAGTGCTAGAGATTCCGGGAGGGCGGTTGAGACCCAGTACTTC. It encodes CSARDSGRAVETQYF.

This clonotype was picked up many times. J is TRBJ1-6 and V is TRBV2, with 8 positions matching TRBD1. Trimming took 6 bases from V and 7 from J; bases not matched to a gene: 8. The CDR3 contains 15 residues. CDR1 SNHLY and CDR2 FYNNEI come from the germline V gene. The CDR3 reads CASSRLDRVNSPLHF. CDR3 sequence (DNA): TGTGCCAGCAGCCGATTGGACAGGGTCAATTCACCCCTCCACTTT.

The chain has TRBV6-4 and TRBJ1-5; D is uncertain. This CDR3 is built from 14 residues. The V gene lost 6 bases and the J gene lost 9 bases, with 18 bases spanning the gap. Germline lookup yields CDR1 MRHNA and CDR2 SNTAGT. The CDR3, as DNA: TGTGCCAGCAGCGAGAGCACCCCCCGGTTGCCCCAGCATTTT. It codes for CASSESTPRLPQHF.

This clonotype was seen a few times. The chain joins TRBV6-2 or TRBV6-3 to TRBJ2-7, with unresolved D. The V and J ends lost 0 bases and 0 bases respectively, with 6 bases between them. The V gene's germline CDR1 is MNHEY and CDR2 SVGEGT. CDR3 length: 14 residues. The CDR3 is CASSYSESSYEQYF. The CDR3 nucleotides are TGTGCCAGCAGTTACTCAGAGAGCTCCTACGAGCAGTACTTC.

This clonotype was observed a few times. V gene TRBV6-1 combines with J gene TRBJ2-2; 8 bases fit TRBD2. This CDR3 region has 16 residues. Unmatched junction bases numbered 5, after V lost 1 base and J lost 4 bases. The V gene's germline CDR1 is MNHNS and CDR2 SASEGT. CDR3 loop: CASSEGSGGGTGELFF. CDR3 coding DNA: TGTGCCAGCAGTGAAGGAAGCGGGGGCGGCACCGGGGAGCTGTTTTTT.

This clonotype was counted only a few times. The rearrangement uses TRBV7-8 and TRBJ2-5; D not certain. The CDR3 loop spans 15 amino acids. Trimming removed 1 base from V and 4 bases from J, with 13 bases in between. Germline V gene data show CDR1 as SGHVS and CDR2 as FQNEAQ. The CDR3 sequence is CASSLVGHGGETQYF. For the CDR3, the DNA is TGTGCCAGCAGCTTAGTTGGTCACGGTGGAGAGACCCAGTACTTC.

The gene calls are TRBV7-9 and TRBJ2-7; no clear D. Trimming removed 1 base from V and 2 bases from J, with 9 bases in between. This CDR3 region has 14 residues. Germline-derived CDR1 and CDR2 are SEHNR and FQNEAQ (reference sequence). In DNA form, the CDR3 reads TGTGCCAGCAGCTTAGGGACGCCGCCCTACGAGCAGTACTTC. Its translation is CASSLGTPPYEQYF.

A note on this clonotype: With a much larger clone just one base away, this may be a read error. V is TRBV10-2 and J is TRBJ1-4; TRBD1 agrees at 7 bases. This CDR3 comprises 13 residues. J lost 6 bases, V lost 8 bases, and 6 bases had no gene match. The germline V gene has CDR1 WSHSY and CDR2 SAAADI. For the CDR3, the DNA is TGCGCCAGCGGTCCGGGACAGTATGAAAAACTGTTTTTT. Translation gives CASGPGQYEKLFF.

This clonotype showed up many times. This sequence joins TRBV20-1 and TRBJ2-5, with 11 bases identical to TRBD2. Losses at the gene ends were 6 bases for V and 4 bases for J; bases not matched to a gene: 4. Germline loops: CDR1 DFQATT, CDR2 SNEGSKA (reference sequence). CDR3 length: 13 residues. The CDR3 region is CSAGLAGGETQYF. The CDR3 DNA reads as TGCAGTGCGGGCCTAGCGGGAGGAGAGACCCAGTACTTC.